The subject of this entry is one T cell receptor (beta chain). Its cognate antigen has yet to be identified. No qualities accompany the bases; no much larger clone lies one base away. In total, more than 500 healthy bone marrow donors made up the cohort. At the time of sampling, all cohort members were nominally healthy, though unrecorded immune exposures were likely present. The donor tested CMV seronegative, placing the donor among the roughly 400 seronegative members of the cohort. Each donor provided a peripheral blood sample, and peripheral blood mononuclear cells were used for TCR beta sequencing. Genomic DNA was extracted from the blood cell samples with the Qiagen DNeasy Blood Extraction Kit. The entry originates in a study of cytomegalovirus exposure and HLA in healthy donors (dated by TCRdb to about 2017). The study in broad terms: According to an earlier analysis of 587 of the donors, some 180 million T cells yielded 90 million to 130 million unique TCR beta sequences and about 300 Gb of sequence data. About 320 gigabases of sequencing data and approximately 85 million unique TCR sequences were included in an early release covering about 700 HLA-typed donors. Of the roughly 400 genotyped donors, approximately 80% fell in the genetic ancestry cluster associated with self-reported Caucasian donors. The aim of the study was to test whether cataloging public T cell receptors could identify signatures of past pathogen exposure. The study profiled the T cell repertoires of 500 to 800 subjects by immunosequencing and related them to cytomegalovirus serostatus. Besides the first cohort of around 700 subjects, a separate validation cohort made up of 120 different subjects was used. The study combined high-throughput TCR immunosequencing, statistical association of individual TCRs with disease status, and machine learning to predict cytomegalovirus infection status. In a later analysis, previously published TCR beta repertoires from some 640 donors were re-analyzed and high-resolution HLA genotyping was added so that TCR occurrence patterns could be studied. Rather than using new phenotypic data, the later analysis identified candidate immune exposures from TCR beta sequences and from how often those sequences occurred across donors. An earlier analysis of approximately 630 of the donors applied high-throughput TCR beta sequencing to assess whether each TCR beta V gene segment acted as functional or pseudogenic. Donor age, sex, ethnicity and CMV serostatus were collected together with the repertoire data. In a later genetic analysis, genome-wide SNP genotypes for about three fifths of the 666 donors were used, and that subset was treated as a discovery cohort. All discovery cohort repertoires had been generated using a single sequencing platform. Both class I and class II loci were covered by HLA typing, at four-digit resolution. The number of typed donors differed by locus: roughly 629-630 for A, B, C, DRB1 and DQB1; about 520 for DQA1; approximately 600 for DPA1; and about 470 for DPB1. A handful of DR-DQ haplotypes were handled as single units for association and clustering because linkage in the cohort was strong. On average, around 240,000 unique TCR beta nucleotide sequences were sequenced per donor among 350 to 400 genotyped donors of the cohort, with 15% to 20% of those sequences being non-productive.

Broader findings and caveats from the paper: Some IMGT-functional V segments, including TRBV6-2 and TRBV6-3, could not be distinguished by the 87-base-pair reads and were therefore excluded. Correlated functional status among segregating V segments might be attributable to linkage disequilibrium, but an unknown experimental factor could not be ruled out. In a later analysis, TCR association rates were found to vary across HLA loci, with the most associated TCRs seen for DRB1 alleles and the fewest for HLA-C alleles. In vitro tests confirmed that a few of the cytomegalovirus-associated TCR beta chains recognize cytomegalovirus antigens. The presence/absence analyses assumed that sequencing depth was roughly uniform across donors, and that assumption may not be true. A later genetic analysis reported fewer N-insertions in productive TCRs among donors in an Asian-associated ancestry cluster than the roughly 700-donor mean. A total of 150 to 200 TCR beta chains were listed by the study as associated with cytomegalovirus. Specific HLA alleles were associated with 16,951 TCR beta sequences at a false discovery rate of 0.05 in a later analysis. A further reported finding was that TCR beta sequences accurately predicted the HLA-A and HLA-B alleles for most subjects in the first cohort. The classifier was reported to diagnose cytomegalovirus status with high specificity and sensitivity in both the original and validation cohorts. This cohort had only TCR beta chains sequenced, and the lack of alpha or paired-chain data limited which features could be detected. A later genetic analysis associated a missense DCLRE1C variant with V-gene and J-gene trimming of TCR beta chains, and an independent cohort replicated the association. The earlier analysis of almost 600 of the donors excluded some 16 rarely observed V segments, including chromosome 9 orphons, because counts were too low. A later analysis reported that several top co-occurrence clusters appeared linked to parvovirus B19, influenza, CMV and Epstein-Barr virus. For the cohort, immune exposure information was limited to CMV serostatus. Because HLA typing was unavailable for some donors at each locus, only the typed subset was used in association tests. While some public TCRs were present in many individuals, most TCR sequences turned up only very rarely across donors. When HLA alleles, especially DR and DQ, strongly co-occurred, attributing TCR associations to individual alleles was difficult. A later analysis found that HLA-associated TCR beta chains were more clonally expanded and had lower generation probabilities than equally common non-associated chains. In an earlier analysis of over 550 of the donors, most TCR beta V segments were observed in productive rearrangements about 87% or about 30% of the time, broadly matching IMGT annotations. The sequencing pipeline was judged likely to have produced a cluster of highly shared sequence variants as a technical artifact. The authors suggested that the approach could potentially be extended to other disease states and immunological phenotypes. In a later analysis, most CMV-associated TCR beta chains were found to appear HLA-restricted, with HLA associations seemingly driven largely by CMV exposure.

The germline V and J ends show losses of 7 bases and 4 bases respectively, and no gene match explains 9 bases of the junction. The CDR3 numbers 15 residues from cysteine through phenylalanine. Only the CDR3 DNA stays, 45 bases, in frame from base 1. CDR1 is given as ENHRY and CDR2 as SYGVKD, both from the germline V gene. The library came from the immunoSEQ multiplex PCR assay. A mixture of 60 forward primers for TCR Vbeta segments and 13 reverse primers for TCR Jbeta segments was used in the multiplex PCR. The CDR3 region of rearranged TCR beta genes was amplified from genomic DNA by a multiplex PCR assay. The amplified TCR beta libraries were sequenced on the Illumina HiSeq System as 87-base-pair reads. On the authors' methods: A later analysis counted 65 million to 90 million unique TCR beta chains across the 666 repertoires, and 10 million to 11 million of these chains were shared by at least two donors. A nearest-neighbor algorithm error-corrected the raw reads and collapsed the reads into unique sequences, merging closely related sequences to remove PCR and sequencing errors. V, D and J gene segments were assigned by aligning CDR3 sequences to IMGT reference sequences. For a sequence to be retained, a match of at least six nucleotides to both a V gene segment and a J gene segment was required. Rearrangements were called productive when the CDR3 lacked stop codons and stayed in frame with V and J; all others were non-productive. Following IMGT convention, CDR3 was defined as the stretch from the second conserved V-encoded cysteine up to the conserved J-encoded phenylalanine. In an earlier analysis of just under 600 of the donors, sequences lacking an unambiguous match to a single V gene segment were excluded. An earlier analysis of almost 600 of the donors classified V segments as functional when productive rearrangements were above 56.7% and as segregating when the standard deviation between donors was above 5%. A statistical classification framework was built to diagnose cytomegalovirus status from the catalog of TCR beta chain sequences. A later analysis assigned V and J genes by comparing TCR nucleotide sequences with IMGT/GENE-DB human TR gene sequences. A later analysis assigned CDR3 sequences and most-parsimonious VDJ recombination scenarios with the TCRdist pipeline. In a later analysis, every TCR beta chain was defined by the combination of its CDR3 amino acid sequence and its V-gene family, and reads without a unique V-gene family were dropped. In a later analysis, 450 to 600 highly shared, low-generation-probability nucleotide sequences were removed to address suspected cross-contamination and a sequencing artifact. In a later analysis, a clonal expansion index was calculated for each public chain from normalized within-repertoire ranks of inferred template counts. In a later analysis, generation probabilities were computed using a VDJ recombination model fitted to out-of-frame rearrangements, and the results were checked against IGoR. In a later analysis, TCR-TCR, TCR-HLA and TCR-CMV co-occurrence was scored with hypergeometric tests, and a repertoire-size bias correction was applied to TCR pairs. In a later analysis, false discovery rates were estimated by permuting HLA or CMV assignments 20 times. In a later analysis, co-occurring TCRs were grouped using DBSCAN, and TCRdist sequence similarity was added for clustering within HLA-allele-positive subsets. For co-occurrence clustering, repertoires with fewer than 30,000 or more than 120,000 public chains were excluded, along with five or six repertoires with anomalous nucleotide sharing. This is the immuneACCESS table as TCRdb keeps it, with only in-frame sequences that have V and J called. A part of the clones is gone; compared with another copy, unresolved V genes explain less than half, and the rest is unexplained. That table gives V, J and clone size, and the DNA gave D and trimming. In this sample the table shows about 230,000 clones, more than 70% of which occur a single time. Clones ranked in the top ten supply around 0.44% of the sample.

This TCR was sampled from a boy younger than 18 in good health and CMV-seronegative. Sequenced: PBMCs. The sequence links TRBV10-3 to TRBJ2-3, and 9 junctional nucleotides match TRBD2. The nucleotide sequence reads as follows: TGTGCCATCAATCGAGCGGGGGGTAGTCCAGATACGCAGTATTTT. Its protein reads: CAINRAGGSPDTQYF.